This is a list of T cell receptor beta chains from one sample in a study of neurological immune-mediated disorders. Each CDR3 protein gets one entry after TCRdb re-called the 5' RACE reads with MiXCR. This sample has fewer than 90,000 distinct CDR3 sequences, with around 10% found just once. Sequenced sample: PBMCs. The origin of the receptors is a man in his forties or fifties in good health. Both conserved end residues are part of each CDR3. The D gene is left open where the match is weak. Not all rows give a size; the values are once, few, many and, for expanded clones, a class.

CDR3aa: CASSIYLCSAEGQGRADTQYF
CDR3nt: -
d_gene: -
v_gene: TRBV9
j_gene: TRBJ2-3
len: 21
abundance: -

CDR3aa: CASSPGAQTLNYGYTF
CDR3nt: TGTGCCAGTAGCCCTGGGGCGCAAACCCTTAACTATGGCTACACCTTC
d_gene: -
v_gene: TRBV19
j_gene: TRBJ1-2
len: 16
abundance: -

CDR3aa: CASSSLTTGSSETQYF
CDR3nt: TGTGCCAGCAGTTCCCTGACGACAGGGAGTTCGGAGACCCAGTACTTC
d_gene: TRBD1
v_gene: TRBV12-3/TRBV12-4
j_gene: TRBJ2-5
len: 16
abundance: many

CDR3aa: CASSFFSEEGEQFF
CDR3nt: TGTGCCAGCAGTTTCTTCAGCGAGGAAGGTGAGCAGTTCTTC
d_gene: -
v_gene: TRBV12-3/TRBV12-4
j_gene: TRBJ2-1
len: 14
abundance: many

CDR3aa: CASSSPRRAGSEQFF
CDR3nt: TGTGCCAGCAGCTCCCCGCGGAGGGCGGGATCGGAGCAGTTCTTC
d_gene: -
v_gene: TRBV7-2
j_gene: TRBJ2-1
len: 15
abundance: many

CDR3aa: CASSYFGGSTDTQYF
CDR3nt: TGTGCCAGCAGTTACTTCGGGGGGTCCACAGATACGCAGTATTTT
d_gene: TRBD2
v_gene: TRBV6-2/TRBV6-3
j_gene: TRBJ2-3
len: 15
abundance: many

CDR3aa: CSARDSRVNSPLHF
CDR3nt: TGCAGTGCTAGAGATTCCAGGGTGAATTCACCCCTCCACTTT
d_gene: -
v_gene: TRBV20-1
j_gene: TRBJ1-6
len: 14
abundance: many

CDR3aa: CSAPEAGQGAKGYTF
CDR3nt: TGCAGTGCCCCAGAAGCGGGACAGGGGGCGAAGGGCTACACCTTC
d_gene: TRBD1
v_gene: TRBV20-1
j_gene: TRBJ1-2
len: 15
abundance: many

CDR3aa: CASKRIGGDTQYF
CDR3nt: TGTGCCAGCAAAAGAATAGGGGGGGATACGCAGTATTTT
d_gene: -
v_gene: TRBV27
j_gene: TRBJ2-3
len: 13
abundance: many

CDR3aa: CSARPTVGGQGRYYEQYF
CDR3nt: TGCAGTGCTAGACCCACCGTGGGGGGGCAGGGCAGATACTACGAGCAGTACTTC
d_gene: -
v_gene: TRBV20-1
j_gene: TRBJ2-7
len: 18
abundance: many

CDR3aa: CASSQEGGDTQYF
CDR3nt: TGTGCCAGCAGCCAAGAGGGGGGAGATACGCAGTATTTT
d_gene: -
v_gene: TRBV3-1
j_gene: TRBJ2-3
len: 13
abundance: -

CDR3aa: CASSLSAGEKTQYF
CDR3nt: TGCGCCAGCAGCTTGTCGGCGGGGGAGAAGACCCAGTACTTC
d_gene: TRBD2
v_gene: TRBV5-1
j_gene: TRBJ2-5
len: 14
abundance: many

CDR3aa: CASSLDAAGAGNTIYF
CDR3nt: TGTGCCAGCAGCTTAGATGCGGCAGGGGCTGGAAACACCATATATTTT
d_gene: -
v_gene: TRBV7-3
j_gene: TRBJ1-3
len: 16
abundance: many

CDR3aa: CASSLDLGGGVSTDTQYF
CDR3nt: TGTGCCAGCAGCTTAGATCTGGGCGGGGGGGTGAGCACAGATACGCAGTATTTT
d_gene: TRBD2
v_gene: TRBV11-2
j_gene: TRBJ2-3
len: 18
abundance: many

CDR3aa: CASSLMGLGAPGEQFF
CDR3nt: TGTGCCAGCAGCTTAATGGGCCTCGGGGCCCCCGGTGAGCAGTTCTTC
d_gene: -
v_gene: TRBV7-3
j_gene: TRBJ2-1
len: 16
abundance: many

CDR3aa: CSARDSTGLGYNSPLHF
CDR3nt: TGCAGTGCTAGAGATAGTACGGGGCTGGGGTATAATTCACCCCTCCACTTT
d_gene: -
v_gene: TRBV20-1
j_gene: TRBJ1-6
len: 17
abundance: many

CDR3aa: CASRSVTSYEQYF
CDR3nt: TGCGCCAGCAGATCGGTTACCTCCTACGAGCAGTACTTC
d_gene: -
v_gene: TRBV5-1
j_gene: TRBJ2-7
len: 13
abundance: many

CDR3aa: CASRHDLDNEQFF
CDR3nt: TGCGCCAGCAGACACGACTTGGACAATGAGCAGTTCTTC
d_gene: -
v_gene: TRBV5-1
j_gene: TRBJ2-1
len: 13
abundance: many

CDR3aa: CAISEEGGHNSPLHF
CDR3nt: TGTGCCATCAGTGAAGAGGGGGGACATAATTCACCCCTCCACTTT
d_gene: -
v_gene: TRBV10-3
j_gene: TRBJ1-6
len: 15
abundance: many

CDR3aa: CASSPLGQYEQYF
CDR3nt: TGTGCCAGCAGTCCCTTAGGACAATACGAGCAGTACTTC
d_gene: -
v_gene: TRBV27
j_gene: TRBJ2-7
len: 13
abundance: many

CDR3aa: CASSSTGEETQYF
CDR3nt: TGCGCCAGCAGCTCTACAGGAGAAGAGACCCAGTACTTC
d_gene: -
v_gene: TRBV5-1
j_gene: TRBJ2-5
len: 13
abundance: many

CDR3aa: CASSRDRGQSSPLHF
CDR3nt: TGTGCCAGCAGTCGCGACAGGGGGCAGAGCTCACCCCTCCACTTT
d_gene: TRBD1
v_gene: TRBV2
j_gene: TRBJ1-6
len: 15
abundance: many

CDR3aa: CATSRGLANSPLHF
CDR3nt: TGTGCCACCAGCAGGGGACTAGCTAATTCACCCCTCCACTTT
d_gene: -
v_gene: TRBV15
j_gene: TRBJ1-6
len: 14
abundance: -

CDR3aa: CSARPHDPTLSGGNTIYF
CDR3nt: TGCAGTGCTAGGCCCCACGATCCGACGCTATCGGGTGGAAACACCATATATTTT
d_gene: -
v_gene: TRBV20-1
j_gene: TRBJ1-3
len: 18
abundance: many

CDR3aa: CASNGQILNTEAFF
CDR3nt: TGTGCCAGTAATGGACAGATATTGAACACTGAAGCTTTCTTT
d_gene: -
v_gene: TRBV6-6
j_gene: TRBJ1-1
len: 14
abundance: many